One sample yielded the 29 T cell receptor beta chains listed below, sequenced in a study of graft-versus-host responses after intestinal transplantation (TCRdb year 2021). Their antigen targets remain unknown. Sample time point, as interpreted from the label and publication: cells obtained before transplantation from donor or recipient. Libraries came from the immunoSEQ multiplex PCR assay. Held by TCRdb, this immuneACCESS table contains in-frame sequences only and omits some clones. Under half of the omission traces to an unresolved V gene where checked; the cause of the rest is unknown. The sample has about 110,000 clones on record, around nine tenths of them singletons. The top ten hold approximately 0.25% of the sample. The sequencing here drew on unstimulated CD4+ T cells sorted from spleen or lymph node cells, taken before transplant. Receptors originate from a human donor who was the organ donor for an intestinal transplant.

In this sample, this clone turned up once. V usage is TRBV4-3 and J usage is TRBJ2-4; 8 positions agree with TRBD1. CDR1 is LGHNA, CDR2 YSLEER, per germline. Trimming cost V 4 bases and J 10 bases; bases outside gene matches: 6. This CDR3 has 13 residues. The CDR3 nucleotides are TGCGCCAGCAGCCGAGACAGGGGTTGGATTCAGTACTTC. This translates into CASSRDRGWIQYF.

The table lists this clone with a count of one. In nucleotides, the CDR3 is TGTGCCAGTAGTCCCGGGACTGGAACAGATACGCAGTATTTT. Translation: CASSPGTGTDTQYF. The chain is built from TRBV19 and TRBJ2-3; D might be TRBD2 (6 bases). Germline V gene lookup returns CDR1 LNHDA and CDR2 SQIVND (reference sequence). With 5 bases removed from V and 3 bases from J, the gap between germline ends came to 12 bases. CDR3 length: 14 residues.

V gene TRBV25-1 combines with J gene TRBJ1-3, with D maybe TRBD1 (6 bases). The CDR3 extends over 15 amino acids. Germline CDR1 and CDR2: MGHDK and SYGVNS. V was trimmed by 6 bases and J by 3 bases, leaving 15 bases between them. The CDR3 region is CASSHTGKVGNTIYF. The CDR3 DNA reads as TGTGCCAGCAGCCACACAGGGAAGGTTGGAAACACCATATATTTT.

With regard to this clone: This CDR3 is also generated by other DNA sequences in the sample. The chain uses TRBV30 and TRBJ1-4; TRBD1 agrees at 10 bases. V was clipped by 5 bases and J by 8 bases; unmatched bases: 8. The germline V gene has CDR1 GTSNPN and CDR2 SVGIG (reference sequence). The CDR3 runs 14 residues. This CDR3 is CAWRGGTGEEKLFF. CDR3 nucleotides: TGTGCCTGGCGGGGGGGGACAGGGGAAGAAAAACTGTTTTTT. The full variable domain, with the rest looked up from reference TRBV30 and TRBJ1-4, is SQTIHQWPATLVQPVGSPLSLECTVEGTSNPNLYWYRQAAGRGLQLLFYSVGIGQISSEVPQNLSASRPQDRQFILSSKKLLLSDSGFYLCAWRGGTGEEKLFFGSGTQLSVL.

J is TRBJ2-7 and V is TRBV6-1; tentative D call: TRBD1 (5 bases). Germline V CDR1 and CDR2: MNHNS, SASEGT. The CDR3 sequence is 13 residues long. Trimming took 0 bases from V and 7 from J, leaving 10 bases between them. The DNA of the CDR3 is TGTGCCAGCAGTGAAGCGCTAGGGGTAGAGCAGTACTTC. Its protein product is CASSEALGVEQYF.

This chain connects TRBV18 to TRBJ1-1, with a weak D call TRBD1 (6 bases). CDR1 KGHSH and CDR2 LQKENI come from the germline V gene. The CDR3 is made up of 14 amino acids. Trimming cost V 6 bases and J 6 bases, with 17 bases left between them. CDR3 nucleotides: TGTGCCAGCTCCCAAGCCCAGGGGTCTCCTGAAGCTTTCTTT. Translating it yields CASSQAQGSPEAFF. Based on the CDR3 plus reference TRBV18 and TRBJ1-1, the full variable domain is NAGVMQNPRHLVRRRGQEARLRCSPMKGHSHVYWYRQLPEEGLKFMVYLQKENIIDESGMPKERFSAEFPKEGPSILRIQQVVRGDSAAYFCASSQAQGSPEAFFGQGTRLTVV.

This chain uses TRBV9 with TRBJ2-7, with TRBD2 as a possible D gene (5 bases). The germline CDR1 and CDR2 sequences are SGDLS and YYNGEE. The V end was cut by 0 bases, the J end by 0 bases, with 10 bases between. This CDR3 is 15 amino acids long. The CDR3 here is CASSVGPTSSYEQYF. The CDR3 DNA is TGTGCCAGCAGCGTAGGCCCCACTAGCTCCTACGAGCAGTACTTC.

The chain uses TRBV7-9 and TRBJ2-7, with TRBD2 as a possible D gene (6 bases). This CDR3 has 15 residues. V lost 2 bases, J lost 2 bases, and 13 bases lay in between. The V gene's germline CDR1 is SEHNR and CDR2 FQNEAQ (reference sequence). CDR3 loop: CASSLQGGVAYEQYF. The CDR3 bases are TGTGCCAGCAGCTTACAAGGCGGGGTCGCCTACGAGCAGTACTTC. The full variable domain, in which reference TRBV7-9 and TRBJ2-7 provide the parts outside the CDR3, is DTGVSQNPRHKITKRGQNVTFRCDPISEHNRLYWYRQTLGQGPEFLTYFQNEAQLEKSRLLSDRFSAERPKGSFSTLEIQRTEQGDSAMYLCASSLQGGVAYEQYFGPGTRLTVT.

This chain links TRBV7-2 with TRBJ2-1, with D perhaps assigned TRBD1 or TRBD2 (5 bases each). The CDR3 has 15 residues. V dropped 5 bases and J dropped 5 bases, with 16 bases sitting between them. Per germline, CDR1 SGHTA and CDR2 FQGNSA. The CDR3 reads CASSRPGPTHNEQFF. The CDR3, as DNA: TGTGCCAGCAGCCGGCCGGGACCCACCCACAATGAGCAGTTCTTC. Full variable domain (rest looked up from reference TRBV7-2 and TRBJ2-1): GAGVSQSPSNKVTEKGKDVELRCDPISGHTALYWYRQSLGQGLEFLIYFQGNSAPDKSGLPSDRFSAERTGGSVSTLTIQRTQQEDSAVYLCASSRPGPTHNEQFFGPGTRLTVL.

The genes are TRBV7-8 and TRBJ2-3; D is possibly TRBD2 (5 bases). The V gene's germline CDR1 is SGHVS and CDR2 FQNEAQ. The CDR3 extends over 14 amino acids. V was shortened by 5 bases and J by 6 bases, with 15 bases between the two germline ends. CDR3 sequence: CASSVLPRGDTQYF. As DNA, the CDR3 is TGTGCCAGCAGCGTCCTGCCCCGCGGGGATACGCAGTATTTT.

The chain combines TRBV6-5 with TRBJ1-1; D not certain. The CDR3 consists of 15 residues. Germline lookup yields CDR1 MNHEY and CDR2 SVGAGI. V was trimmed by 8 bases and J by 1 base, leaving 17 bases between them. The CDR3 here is CASGSRRSGNTEAFF. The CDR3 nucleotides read TGTGCCAGCGGATCGAGGCGTTCCGGGAACACTGAAGCTTTCTTT.

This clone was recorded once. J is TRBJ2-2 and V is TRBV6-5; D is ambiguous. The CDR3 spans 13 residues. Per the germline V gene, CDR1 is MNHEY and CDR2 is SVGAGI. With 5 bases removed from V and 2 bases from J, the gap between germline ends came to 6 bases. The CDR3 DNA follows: TGTGCCAGCAGTGAAGACAACACCGGGGAGCTGTTTTTT. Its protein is CASSEDNTGELFF.

The CDR3 sequence: CAWSPPHRGRETQYF. CDR3 nucleotide sequence: TGTGCCTGGAGTCCCCCACACAGGGGCCGGGAGACCCAGTACTTC. V gene TRBV30 combines with J gene TRBJ2-5; 7 nucleotides match TRBD1. The germline V gene encodes CDR1 GTSNPN and CDR2 SVGIG (reference sequence). V lost 2 bases to trimming and J lost 5 bases; unmatched junction nucleotides: 11. CDR3 size: 15 residues.

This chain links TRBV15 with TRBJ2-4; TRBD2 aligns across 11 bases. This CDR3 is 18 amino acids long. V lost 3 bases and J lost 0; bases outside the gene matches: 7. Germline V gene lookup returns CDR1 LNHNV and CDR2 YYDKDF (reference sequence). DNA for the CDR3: TGTGCCACCAGCAGTGCTACTAGCGGGGGCCTAGCCAAAAACATTCAGTACTTC. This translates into CATSSATSGGLAKNIQYF.

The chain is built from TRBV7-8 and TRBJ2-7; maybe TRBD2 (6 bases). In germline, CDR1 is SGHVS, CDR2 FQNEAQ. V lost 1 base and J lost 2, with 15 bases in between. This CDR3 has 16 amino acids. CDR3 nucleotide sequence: TGTGCCAGCAGCTTAGTCGGAGGGACTGAAACCTACGAGCAGTACTTC. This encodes CASSLVGGTETYEQYF.

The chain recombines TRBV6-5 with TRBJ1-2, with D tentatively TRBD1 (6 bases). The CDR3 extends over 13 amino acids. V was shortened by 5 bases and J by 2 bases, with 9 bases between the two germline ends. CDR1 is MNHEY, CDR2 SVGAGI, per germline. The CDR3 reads CASSRQVNYGYTF. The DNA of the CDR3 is TGTGCCAGCAGTCGACAGGTCAACTATGGCTACACCTTC.

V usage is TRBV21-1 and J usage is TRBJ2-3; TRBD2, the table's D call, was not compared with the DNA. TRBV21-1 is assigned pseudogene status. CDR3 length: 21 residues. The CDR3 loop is CASSKRVSGLAGMGGKDTQYF. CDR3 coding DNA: TGTGCCAGCAGCAAAAGGGTTTCGGGACTAGCGGGAATGGGGGGGAAAGATACGCAGTATTTT.

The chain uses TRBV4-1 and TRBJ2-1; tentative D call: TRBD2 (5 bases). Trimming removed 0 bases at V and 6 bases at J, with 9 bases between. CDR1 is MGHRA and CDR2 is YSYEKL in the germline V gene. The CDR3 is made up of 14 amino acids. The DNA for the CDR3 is TGCGCCAGCAGCCAAGATTGGAGGCCCAATGAGCAGTTCTTC. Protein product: CASSQDWRPNEQFF.

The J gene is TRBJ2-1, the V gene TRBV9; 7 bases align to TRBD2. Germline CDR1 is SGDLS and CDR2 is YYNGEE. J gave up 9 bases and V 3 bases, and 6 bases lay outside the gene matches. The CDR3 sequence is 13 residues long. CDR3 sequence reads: CASSAIWGGEQFF. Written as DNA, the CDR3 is TGTGCCAGCAGCGCGATTTGGGGGGGTGAGCAGTTCTTC.

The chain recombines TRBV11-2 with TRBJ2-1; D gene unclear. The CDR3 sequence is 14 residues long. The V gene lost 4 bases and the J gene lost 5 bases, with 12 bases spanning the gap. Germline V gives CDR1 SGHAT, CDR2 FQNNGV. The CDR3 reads CASSSPRGNNEQFF. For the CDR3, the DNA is TGTGCCAGCAGCTCACCTAGAGGCAACAATGAGCAGTTCTTC.

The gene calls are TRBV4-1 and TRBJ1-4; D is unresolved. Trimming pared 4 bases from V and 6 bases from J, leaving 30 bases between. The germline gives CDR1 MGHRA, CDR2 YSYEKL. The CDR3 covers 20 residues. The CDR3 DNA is TGCGCCAGCAGCCGTATCGTAGGACGGTCGGGGTCGCGGCTCCATGAAAAACTGTTTTTT. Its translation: CASSRIVGRSGSRLHEKLFF.

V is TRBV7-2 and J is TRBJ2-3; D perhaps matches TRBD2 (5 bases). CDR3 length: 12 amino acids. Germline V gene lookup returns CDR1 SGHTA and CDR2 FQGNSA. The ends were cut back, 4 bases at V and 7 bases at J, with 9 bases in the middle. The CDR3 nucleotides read TGTGCCAGCAGCTATAGCGATTATACGCAGTATTTT. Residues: CASSYSDYTQYF. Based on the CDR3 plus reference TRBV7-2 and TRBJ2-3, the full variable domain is GAGVSQSPSNKVTEKGKDVELRCDPISGHTALYWYRQSLGQGLEFLIYFQGNSAPDKSGLPSDRFSAERTGGSVSTLTIQRTQQEDSAVYLCASSYSDYTQYFGPGTRLTVL.

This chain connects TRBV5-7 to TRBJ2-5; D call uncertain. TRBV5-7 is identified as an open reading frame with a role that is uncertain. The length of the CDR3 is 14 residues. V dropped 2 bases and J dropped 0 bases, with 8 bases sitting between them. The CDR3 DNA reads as TGTGCCAGCAGCTTCGGCTGGAACCAAGAGACCCAGTACTTC. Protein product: CASSFGWNQETQYF.

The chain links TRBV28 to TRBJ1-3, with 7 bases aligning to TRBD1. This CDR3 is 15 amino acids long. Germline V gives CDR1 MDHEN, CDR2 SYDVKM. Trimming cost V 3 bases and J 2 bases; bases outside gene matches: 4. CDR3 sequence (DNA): TGTGCCAGCAGTTTGGGACAGAACCCTGGAAACACCATATATTTT. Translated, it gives CASSLGQNPGNTIYF.

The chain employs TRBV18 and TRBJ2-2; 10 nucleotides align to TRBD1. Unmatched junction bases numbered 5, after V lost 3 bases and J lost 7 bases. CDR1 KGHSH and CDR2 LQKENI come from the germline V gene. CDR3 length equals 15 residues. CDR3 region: CASSPTGQGIGELFF. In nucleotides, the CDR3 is TGTGCCAGCTCACCCACGGGACAGGGGATCGGGGAGCTGTTTTTT.

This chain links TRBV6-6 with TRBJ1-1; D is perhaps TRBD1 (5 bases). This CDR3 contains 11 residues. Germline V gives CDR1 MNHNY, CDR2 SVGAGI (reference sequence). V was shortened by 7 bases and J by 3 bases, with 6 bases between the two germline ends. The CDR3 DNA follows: TGTGCCAGCAAAGGGGACACTGAAGCTTTCTTT. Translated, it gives CASKGDTEAFF.

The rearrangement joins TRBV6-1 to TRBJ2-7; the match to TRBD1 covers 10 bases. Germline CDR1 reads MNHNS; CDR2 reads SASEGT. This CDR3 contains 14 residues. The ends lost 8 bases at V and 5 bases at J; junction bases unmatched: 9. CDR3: CASALPGQGNEQYF. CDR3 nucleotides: TGTGCCAGCGCTCTCCCGGGACAGGGGAACGAGCAGTACTTC.

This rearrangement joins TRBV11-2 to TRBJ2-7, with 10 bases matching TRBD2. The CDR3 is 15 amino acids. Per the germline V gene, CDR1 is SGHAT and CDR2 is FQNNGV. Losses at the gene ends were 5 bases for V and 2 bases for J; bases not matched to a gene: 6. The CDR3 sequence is CASSQGLAGAYEQYF. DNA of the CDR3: TGTGCCAGCAGCCAAGGCCTAGCGGGAGCCTACGAGCAGTACTTC.

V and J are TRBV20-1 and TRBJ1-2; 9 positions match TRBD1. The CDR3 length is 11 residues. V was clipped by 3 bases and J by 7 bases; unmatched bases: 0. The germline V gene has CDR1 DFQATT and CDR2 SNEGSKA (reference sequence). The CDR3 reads CSARGQGGYTF. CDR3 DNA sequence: TGCAGTGCTAGGGGACAGGGTGGCTACACCTTC.